The 16 T cell receptor beta chains below come from one sample, sequenced in a study of blood T cell repertoires in COVID-19 (dated by TCRdb to the early 2020s). To prepare the library, the immunoSEQ multiplex PCR assay was applied. TCRdb obtained this table from immuneACCESS and retained in-frame rearrangements with V and J assigned. These tables miss some clones; where compared with another copy, unresolved V genes account for less than half of the shortfall, and the remainder is unexplained. The sample contains tens of thousands of clones, roughly 91% of them found a single time. The ten largest account for over 3% of the sample. Sequencing was performed on peripheral blood. The source is a human donor in a cohort sampled during active COVID-19.

The chain recombines TRBV2 with TRBJ2-3; maybe TRBD2 (5 bases). CDR3 size: 15 residues. Trimming stripped 0 bases from V and 5 bases from J, with 12 bases between. Per the germline V gene, CDR1 is SNHLY and CDR2 is FYNNEI. The CDR3 bases are TGTGCCAGCAGTGAAGCCCCCCTAGCTAGAGATACGCAGTATTTT. It translates to CASSEAPLARDTQYF.

This chain uses TRBV3-1 (or the pseudogene TRBV3-2) with TRBJ2-7; TRBD2 is a possible D gene (6 bases). This CDR3 comprises 15 residues. Trimming removed 0 bases at V and 2 bases at J, with 11 bases between. The V gene's germline CDR1 is LGHDT and CDR2 YNNKEL (reference sequence). CDR3 sequence (DNA): TGTGCCAGCAGCCAAGAAGGGACTCTTCCCTACGAGCAGTACTTC. Amino acid sequence: CASSQEGTLPYEQYF.

This clone was recorded only once. The chain links TRBV5-1 to TRBJ2-5; 7 bases line up with TRBD2. The CDR3 spans 14 residues. The ends lost 4 bases at V and 3 bases at J; junction bases unmatched: 6. Per germline, CDR1 SGHRS and CDR2 YFSETQ. The CDR3 DNA sequence: TGCGCCAGCAGCCCAGGTGGGGGGGAAGAGACCCAGTACTTC. It codes for CASSPGGGEETQYF.

The J gene is TRBJ2-2, the V gene TRBV3-1 (or the pseudogene TRBV3-2), with 10 positions matching TRBD2. CDR3 length: 18 residues. V lost 0 bases and J lost 1; bases outside the gene matches: 5. From germline, CDR1 is LGHDT and CDR2 YNNKEL (reference sequence). The CDR3 nucleotides are TGTGCCAGCAGCCAAGATCCGGCTAGCGGGAGGAACACCGGGGAGCTGTTTTTT. Protein sequence: CASSQDPASGRNTGELFF.

This clone was seen just once. The chain carries TRBV18 and TRBJ1-3, with no clear D. The CDR3 contains 15 residues. CDR1 KGHSH and CDR2 LQKENI come from the germline V gene. V was cut by 7 bases and J by 0 bases, with 13 bases left in between. The CDR3 reads CASFTILNSGNTIYF. CDR3 sequence (DNA): TGTGCCAGCTTCACCATACTGAACTCTGGAAACACCATATATTTT.

This chain joins TRBV19 and TRBJ1-1, with D maybe TRBD1 (6 bases). This CDR3 region has 15 residues. Trimming took off 1 base at V and 5 bases at J, with 14 bases between the two ends. Germline values: CDR1 LNHDA, CDR2 SQIVND (reference sequence). This chain's CDR3 is CASSIAGTRGTEAFF. In DNA, the CDR3 is TGTGCCAGTAGTATAGCGGGGACACGAGGGACTGAAGCTTTCTTT.

The chain joins TRBV18 to TRBJ1-6; 7 bases align to TRBD1. The CDR3 covers 16 residues. The germline V gene encodes CDR1 KGHSH and CDR2 LQKENI. The ends lost 5 bases at V and 8 bases at J; junction bases unmatched: 12. CDR3 in DNA: TGTGCCAGCTCATCCCGCGACAGGGTCAACGATTCACCCCTCCACTTT. It encodes CASSSRDRVNDSPLHF.

The rearrangement joins TRBV12-3 or TRBV12-4 to TRBJ1-2; D call uncertain. Trimming cost V 8 bases and J 4 bases, with 14 bases left between them. The CDR3 covers 13 residues. The DNA for the CDR3 is TGTGCCAGCCGCAACTTAGCAGCCTATGGCTACACCTTC. It is translated as CASRNLAAYGYTF.

With regard to this clone: At one end, the junction sequence differs from germline, possibly due to a read error. The chain uses TRBV15 and TRBJ1-5; D is uncertain. This CDR3 is built from 14 residues. Germline assignment: CDR1 LNHNV and CDR2 YYDKDF (reference sequence). The CDR3 loop reads CATSSMTHNQSQHF. CDR3 bases: TGTGCCACCAGTAGCATGACGCACAATCAGTCCCAGCATTTT.

CDR3 bases: TGTGCCAGCAGCTTAGTCCGACTAGCGGGAGTCAAAACCGGGGAGCTGTTTTTT. Its translation: CASSLVRLAGVKTGELFF. The chain carries TRBV11-2 and TRBJ2-2; 12 bases match TRBD2. This CDR3 has 18 residues. The trim removed 1 base at V and 5 bases at J, leaving 8 bases unmatched. Germline V gene data show CDR1 as SGHAT and CDR2 as FQNNGV.

The chain joins TRBV28 to TRBJ1-2; possible D gene TRBD1, 6 bases. This CDR3 spans 16 amino acids. The V gene's germline CDR1 is MDHEN and CDR2 SYDVKM. The V end was cut by 3 bases, the J end by 2 bases, with 16 bases between. In DNA form, the CDR3 reads TGTGCCAGCAGTTTGTTATCAGGGGCCTTAAACTATGGCTACACCTTC. It specifies CASSLLSGALNYGYTF.

This chain joins TRBV30 and TRBJ1-1; weak D call: TRBD1 (6 bases). Germline V gene lookup returns CDR1 GTSNPN and CDR2 SVGIG (reference sequence). This CDR3 comprises 13 residues. V was shortened by 4 bases and J by 0 bases, with 9 bases between the two germline ends. CDR3 coding DNA: TGTGCCTGGAAAGGACAGCTGAACACTGAAGCTTTCTTT. Translated, it gives CAWKGQLNTEAFF.

The chain joins TRBV7-2 to TRBJ2-7; D not resolved. Germline loops: CDR1 SGHTA, CDR2 FQGNSA. The V end lost 3 bases, the J end lost 3 bases, and 3 bases lay between the germline ends. This CDR3 is 11 amino acids long. CDR3 loop: CASSFNYEQYF. The CDR3 nucleotides are TGTGCCAGCAGCTTCAACTACGAGCAGTACTTC.

The chain recombines TRBV19 with TRBJ1-1; no clear D. CDR1 and CDR2 from the germline V gene are LNHDA and SQIVND (reference sequence). Trimming removed 7 bases at V and 1 base at J, with 13 bases between. The CDR3 is made up of 14 amino acids. As DNA, the CDR3 is TGTGCCAGTAAAGTAGAACCTACGAACACTGAAGCTTTCTTT. Protein: CASKVEPTNTEAFF.

This rearrangement joins TRBV3-1 (or the pseudogene TRBV3-2) to TRBJ2-5; 12 positions agree with TRBD2. Germline V lookup: CDR1 LGHDT, CDR2 YNNKEL (reference sequence). Trimming took 4 bases from V and 7 from J; bases not matched to a gene: 10. CDR3 length equals 16 residues. The CDR3 here is CASSLTSGRTSGTQYF. For the CDR3, the DNA is TGTGCCAGCAGCCTAACTAGCGGGAGGACCTCGGGGACCCAGTACTTC.

The genes are TRBV11-1 and TRBJ2-2; 8 nucleotides match TRBD1. The CDR3 consists of 16 residues. J lost 6 bases, V lost 5 bases, and 11 bases had no gene match. Germline lookup yields CDR1 SGHAT and CDR2 FQDESV (reference sequence). The CDR3 loop is CASSVRGRYVAGELFF. The CDR3 DNA is TGTGCCAGCAGCGTCAGGGGGCGTTATGTTGCCGGGGAGCTGTTTTTT.